This paragraph covers one TCR beta chain sequence. Its antigen has not been determined. Base qualities are not recorded, but no much larger clone differs from it by a single base. The data stem from a study of blood T cell repertoires in COVID-19 (TCRdb year 2020). Study-level background: The collaborator samples originated in the United States, Italy and Spain and spanned the acute and convalescent phases of COVID-19. The prospective study material was composed of cDNA or gDNA derived from T cells, B-cell-depleted T cells, or PBMCs. The dataset comprised deeply sampled blood TCRbeta repertoires from subjects exposed to, actively infected with, or recovered from COVID-19. A freely available public database, intended as a resource for researchers studying the immune response to SARS-CoV-2, is where the repertoires were released. The samples were drawn from two sources: the first 160 participants of the ongoing ImmuneRACE study, and fewer than 1,500 subjects contributed by 6 global collaborators. The sample metadata nearly always contained a de-identified subject ID, COVID-19 status, age in years and sex. Where available, HLA class I and class II types were taken from metadata supplied by the sample provider and were not determined by assay-based typing. Results and caveats for the whole study, not just this receptor: How much clinical and demographic metadata was included differed by source and by participant, and the metadata was provided uncurated.

The immunoSEQ Assay, a bias-controlled multiplex PCR, was used to amplify TCRbeta CDR3 regions from genomic DNA. Per the source publication's procedure: The number of nucleated cells in each sample was estimated from the amplification of reference gene primers within the assay. Sequence reads were collapsed and filtered to measure the absolute abundance of every unique TCRbeta CDR3 rearrangement. For each sample, productive Simpson clonality was calculated by taking the square root of Simpson's diversity index across productive rearrangements. TCRdb's version of the immuneACCESS table is confined to in-frame rearrangements and falls short of the full clone set. An unresolved V gene accounts for under half of the shortfall where checked; the remainder is of unknown origin. That table furnishes V, J and clone size, whereas the DNA furnished D and trimming. The sample records about 97,000 clones, 90% of which are singletons. 1.7% of the sample lies in the top ten.

The CDR3 runs 16 amino acids, cysteine and phenylalanine included. Just CDR3 DNA is preserved here, 48 bases in frame from base 1. CDR1 and CDR2 (SGHAT, FQNNGV) derive from the germline V gene. Trimmed from V: 5 bases; trimmed from J: 3 bases; junction bases lacking a gene match: 5. Whole blood was collected in K2EDTA tubes by collaborating institutions according to the institutions' own protocols. For TCRbeta analysis, collaborators shipped samples as frozen whole blood, isolated PBMCs, or DNA extracted from either of those sample types. The clonotype originates from a man aged 55 to 69 with acute or convalescent COVID-19. The chain uses TRBV11-2 and TRBJ2-6; 9 of the junction bases match TRBD1. Sample: peripheral blood. The sequenced DNA is TGTGCCAGCAGCCGAACAGGGGGCTTTGGGGCCAACGTCCTGACTTTC. Its coded protein is CASSRTGGFGANVLTF.